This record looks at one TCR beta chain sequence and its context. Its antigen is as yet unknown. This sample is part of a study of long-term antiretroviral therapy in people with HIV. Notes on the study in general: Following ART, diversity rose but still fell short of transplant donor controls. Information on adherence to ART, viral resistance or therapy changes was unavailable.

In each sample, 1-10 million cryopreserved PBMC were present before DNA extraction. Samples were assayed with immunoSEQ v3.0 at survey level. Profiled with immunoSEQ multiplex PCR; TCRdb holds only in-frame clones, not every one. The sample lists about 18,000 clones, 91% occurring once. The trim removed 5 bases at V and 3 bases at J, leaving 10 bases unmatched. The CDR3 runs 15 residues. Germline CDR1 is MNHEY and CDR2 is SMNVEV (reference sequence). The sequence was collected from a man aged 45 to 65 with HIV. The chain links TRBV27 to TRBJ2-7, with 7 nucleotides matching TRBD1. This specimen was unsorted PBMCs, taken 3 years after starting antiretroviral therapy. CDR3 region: CASSIARDSYYEQYF. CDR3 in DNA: TGTGCCAGCAGTATCGCACGGGACAGCTACTACGAGCAGTACTTC.